What follows describes a single TCR beta chain. The antigen is not known. This specimen comes from a study of cytomegalovirus exposure and HLA in healthy donors. Background on the study: Assignment to the Caucasian-associated ancestry cluster applied to 81% of the approximately 390 genotyped donors.

This CDR3 contains 16 residues. Germline CDR1 and CDR2: SGHRS and YFSETQ. V lost 4 bases, J lost 2 bases, and 9 bases stayed unmatched. Study-wide results and limits: According to reports, the classifier identified cytomegalovirus status with high specificity and sensitivity.

The PCR contained 60 Vbeta and 13 Jbeta primers. Clones were sequenced by immunoSEQ multiplex PCR, and TCRdb holds only the in-frame ones, with some missing. This table has some 150,000 clones, around 80% appearing once. Sequencing was carried out using PBMCs. The sequence was obtained from a young man in good health and CMV-seronegative. This chain links TRBV5-1 with TRBJ2-1, with TRBD2 matching over 7 bases. The CDR3 DNA reads as TGCGCCAGCAGCCCCCGACTAGCTGGGACCTACAATGAGCAGTTCTTC. Protein sequence: CASSPRLAGTYNEQFF.